Listed here are 16 T cell receptor beta chains from one sample, sequenced in a study of blood T cell repertoires in COVID-19. Method: immunoSEQ multiplex PCR; TCRdb's copy keeps in-frame clones and lacks some. The sample holds about 220,000 clones; approximately 84% are singletons and the top ten take 2.5% to 3.5%. The sequenced material came from peripheral blood. The receptors stem from a woman in her 30s who had recovered from COVID-19.

The rearrangement joins TRBV30 to TRBJ2-1; 10 nucleotides match TRBD2. The CDR3 has 13 residues. The trim removed 3 bases at V and 9 bases at J, leaving 5 bases unmatched. Germline values: CDR1 GTSNPN, CDR2 SVGIG (reference sequence). The DNA for the CDR3 is TGTGCCTGGAGCCTTCTAGCGGGGGCTGAGCAGTTCTTC. This encodes CAWSLLAGAEQFF.

Here the CDR3 DNA reads TGTGCCACCAGCAATAATGGACAGGATTCACCCCTCCACTTT. Encoded protein: CATSNNGQDSPLHF. This rearrangement joins TRBV15 to TRBJ1-6, with 7 bases lining up with TRBD1. Germline CDR1 is LNHNV and CDR2 is YYDKDF (reference sequence). J lost 8 bases, V lost 4 bases, and 5 bases had no gene match. The CDR3 has 14 amino acids.

This chain joins TRBV5-6 and TRBJ2-1, with a possible D match to TRBD1 (6 bases). The V end lost 4 bases, the J end lost 15 bases, and 23 bases lay between the germline ends. The CDR3 runs 14 residues. Germline-derived CDR1 and CDR2 are SGHDT and YYEEEE. DNA for the CDR3: TGTGCCAGCAGCCCGACATACAGGGCCCTTGAGGTGTTCTTC. Translation gives CASSPTYRALEVFF.

The rearrangement joins TRBV5-1 to TRBJ1-1, with D hard to call. Trimming shortened V by 7 bases and J by 1 base, and 11 bases separated the two germline ends. The CDR3 loop spans 13 amino acids. Germline values: CDR1 SGHRS, CDR2 YFSETQ. CDR3 sequence (DNA): TGCGCCAGCTCCACAAACCAGAACACTGAAGCTTTCTTT. Translation: CASSTNQNTEAFF.

The chain is built from TRBV6-5 and TRBJ2-7; TRBD1 aligns across 11 bases. From germline, CDR1 is MNHEY and CDR2 SVGAGI. The CDR3 is 14 residues long. With V trimmed by 5 bases and J by 3 bases, 3 bases remained unmatched. CDR3 protein: CASSPGQGVYEQYF. In DNA, the CDR3 is TGTGCCAGCAGTCCGGGACAGGGGGTCTACGAGCAGTACTTC.

J is TRBJ1-3 and V is TRBV25-1; no firm D call. Germline values: CDR1 MGHDK, CDR2 SYGVNS. The CDR3 is 15 residues long. V shed 4 bases and J shed 3 bases, with 13 bases lying between them. CDR3 region: CASSVGGLYGNTIYF. The CDR3 DNA reads TGTGCCAGCAGTGTGGGCGGACTATATGGAAACACCATATATTTT.

The chain has TRBV6-5 and TRBJ2-7; TRBD2 might be the D (5 bases). The CDR3 totals 15 residues. Germline assignment: CDR1 MNHEY and CDR2 SVGAGI. The ends were cut back, 5 bases at V and 2 bases at J, with 16 bases in the middle. The CDR3 region is CASSPRAPPTYEQYF. The CDR3 DNA sequence: TGTGCCAGCAGTCCGCGGGCCCCGCCAACCTACGAGCAGTACTTC.

The rearrangement links TRBV2 to TRBJ2-5; D gene unclear. With 7 bases removed from V and 0 bases from J, the gap between germline ends came to 3 bases. Germline assignment: CDR1 SNHLY and CDR2 FYNNEI. The CDR3 consists of 11 residues. The CDR3 loop is CASINQETQYF. CDR3 nucleotide sequence: TGTGCCAGCATAAACCAAGAGACCCAGTACTTC.

The CDR3 loop reads CASSLPAPGANVLTF. The CDR3 nucleotides read TGTGCCAGTAGCCTACCGGCGCCTGGGGCCAACGTCCTGACTTTC. The rearrangement links TRBV6-5 to TRBJ2-6; D gene uncertain. Germline assignment: CDR1 MNHEY and CDR2 SVGAGI. V gave up 9 bases and J gave up 2 bases, with 14 bases separating them. CDR3 size: 15 residues.

This chain uses TRBV2 with TRBJ1-1; TRBD1 aligns across 7 bases. Looked up from germline, CDR1 is SNHLY and CDR2 is FYNNEI. The CDR3 consists of 14 residues. V shed 6 bases and J 3 bases; nucleotides not matched to a gene: 7. The CDR3 DNA is TGTGCCAGCAGAATGGGACAGATCTACACTGAAGCTTTCTTT. Translated, it gives CASRMGQIYTEAFF.

The chain couples TRBV7-2 to TRBJ1-2; no reliable D call. V was clipped by 5 bases and J by 8 bases, with 15 bases between them. Germline lookup yields CDR1 SGHTA and CDR2 FQGNSA. The CDR3 covers 13 residues. CDR3 loop: CASSPLQTGGYTF. The CDR3 nucleotides read TGTGCCAGCAGCCCCCTACAAACGGGGGGCTACACCTTC. The whole variable domain, remainder taken from reference TRBV7-2 and TRBJ1-2, is GAGVSQSPSNKVTEKGKDVELRCDPISGHTALYWYRQSLGQGLEFLIYFQGNSAPDKSGLPSDRFSAERTGGSVSTLTIQRTQQEDSAVYLCASSPLQTGGYTFGSGTRLTVV.

The J gene is TRBJ2-7, the V gene TRBV2; D not certain. This CDR3 region has 11 residues. V gave up 8 bases and J gave up 7 bases, with 12 bases separating them. CDR1 is SNHLY and CDR2 is FYNNEI in the germline V gene. The CDR3 nucleotides read TGTGCCAGCGGCCACGTCGGGGAGCAGTACTTC. This translates into CASGHVGEQYF.

This chain connects TRBV9 to TRBJ2-2, with D hard to call. This CDR3 has 12 residues. V was clipped by 4 bases and J by 6 bases, with 7 bases between them. The germline gives CDR1 SGDLS, CDR2 YYNGEE. The CDR3 here is CASSSSPGELFF. The CDR3 coding sequence is TGTGCCAGCAGCTCCAGTCCCGGGGAGCTGTTTTTT.

Ten or more counts support this clone. V is TRBV2 and J is TRBJ1-2, with a weak D call TRBD1 (6 bases). There are 15 residues in the CDR3. Germline CDR1 reads SNHLY; CDR2 reads FYNNEI. V lost 6 bases, J lost 4 bases, and 18 bases lay in between. The CDR3 bases are TGTGCCAGCAGCCAAGGGGGAAGGACCCCCTATGGCTACACCTTC. Its translation: CASSQGGRTPYGYTF.

The gene calls are TRBV5-1 and TRBJ2-3, with D possibly being TRBD2 (7 bases). The CDR3 covers 15 residues. The germline gives CDR1 SGHRS, CDR2 YFSETQ. V lost 2 bases and J lost 5, with 15 bases in between. The CDR3 sequence is CASSFGGARVDTQYF. The CDR3 region has the DNA TGCGCCAGCAGCTTTGGGGGGGCCAGGGTAGATACGCAGTATTTT.

The chain has TRBV7-3 and TRBJ2-4, with a possible D match to TRBD2 (5 bases). The CDR3 has 15 amino acids. V lost 0 bases, J lost 9 bases, and 15 bases lay in between. Germline CDR1 and CDR2: SGHTA and FQGTGA. The chain's CDR3 is CASSLTGSERGIQYF. The CDR3 DNA is TGTGCCAGCAGCTTAACGGGCTCTGAACGGGGCATTCAGTACTTC.